A single sample gave rise to the 25 T cell receptor beta chains below, sequenced in a study of blood T cells in healthy people across ages (dated by TCRdb to 2013 to 2016). Library preparation employed 5' RACE. Sequencing instrument: Illumina HiSeq 2500. A second about 7 to 11 cycle PCR used a sample-barcoded 5' primer and a J-beta primer mix. TCRdb handled the public reads itself, with Q25 trimming in fastp and clone calling in MiXCR, and kept productive beta chains. Here each entry gathers all rows of one CDR3 protein and keeps the most common genes and DNA. In this sample the table shows under 800,000 distinct CDR3 sequences, 40% to 45% of which occur a single time. Clones ranked in the top ten supply more than 20% of the sample. What was sequenced was blood. These receptors all come from a woman aged 55-75 years in good health.

In this sample, this clonotype turned up a few times. The chain combines TRBV20-1 with TRBJ1-2, with 9 positions matching TRBD1. This CDR3 contains 12 residues. After removal of 5 bases from V and 7 bases from J, the junction contained 5 bases not matched to a gene. The germline V gene encodes CDR1 DFQATT and CDR2 SNEGSKA (reference sequence). In DNA form, the CDR3 reads TGCAGTGCTCACACAGGGGGCAGTGGCTACACCTTC. Its protein is CSAHTGGSGYTF.

This clonotype was seen a few times. The rearrangement uses TRBV5-6 and TRBJ2-3, with 13 positions matching TRBD2. Germline V gene lookup returns CDR1 SGHDT and CDR2 YYEEEE. The CDR3 spans 17 residues. V lost 5 bases and J lost 2; bases outside the gene matches: 8. CDR3 region: CASRTWTSGGVTDTQYF. In DNA form, the CDR3 reads TGTGCCAGCAGAACTTGGACTAGCGGGGGAGTCACAGATACGCAGTATTTT.

A few counts support this clonotype. J is TRBJ2-5 and V is TRBV20-1; TRBD2 matches at 14 bases. Germline V lookup: CDR1 DFQATT, CDR2 SNEGSKA (reference sequence). The CDR3 spans 15 residues. Germline trimming cut 1 base from V and 7 bases from J; bases unmatched to any gene: 5. The CDR3 DNA is TGCAGTGCTAGAGTGACTAGCGGGGGGGCGGGGACCCAGTACTTC. This encodes CSARVTSGGAGTQYF.

This clonotype was found a few times. This may stem from a read error, because a much larger clone lies one nucleotide away. The chain joins TRBV5-1 to TRBJ2-5; D is perhaps TRBD1 (6 bases). This CDR3 region has 14 residues. Germline V gives CDR1 SGHRS, CDR2 YFSETQ. The V and J ends lost 4 bases and 2 bases respectively, with 12 bases between them. CDR3 sequence: CASSVPGQQETQYF. DNA for the CDR3: TGCGCCAGCAGCGTACCCGGACAGCAAGAGACCCAGTACTTC.

The sample holds one count of this clonotype. The chain joins TRBV25-1 to TRBJ1-5; D gene unclear. The CDR3 has 11 amino acids. The germline V gene has CDR1 MGHDK and CDR2 SYGVNS. The V gene lost 7 bases and the J gene lost 1 base, with 2 bases spanning the gap. The CDR3 loop reads CASISNQPQHF. CDR3 DNA sequence: TGTGCCAGCATAAGCAATCAGCCCCAGCATTTT.

This chain joins TRBV4-3 and TRBJ2-5, with D perhaps matching TRBD1 or TRBD2 (6 bases each). The CDR3 runs 16 residues. Looked up from germline, CDR1 is LGHNA and CDR2 is YSLEER. Trimming removed 2 bases from V and 11 bases from J, with 24 bases in between. DNA of the CDR3: TGCGCCAGCAGCCAACAAGGGGGGTCTTCCTACAATGAGCAGTACTTC. It is translated as CASSQQGGSSYNEQYF.

A word on this clonotype: With a much larger clone just one base away, this may be a read error. The rearrangement uses TRBV20-1 and TRBJ1-4, with a tentative D call TRBD1 (5 bases). The germline gives CDR1 DFQATT, CDR2 SNEGSKA (reference sequence). This CDR3 has 15 residues. Here the CDR3 reads CSVRGVWPAEEKLFF. The CDR3, as DNA: TGCAGTGTTAGAGGGGTTTGGCCTGCGGAAGAAAAACTGTTTTTT.

The rearrangement links TRBV7-7 to TRBJ2-6, with 8 bases lining up with TRBD1. V lost 5 bases and J lost 1; bases outside the gene matches: 4. CDR1 is SSHAT and CDR2 is FNYEAQ in the germline V gene (reference sequence). CDR3 length: 16 amino acids. Here the CDR3 reads CASSPWTGSGANVLTF. Written as DNA, the CDR3 is TGTGCCAGCAGCCCCTGGACAGGGTCTGGGGCCAACGTCCTGACTTTC. Full variable domain (remainder filled in from reference TRBV7-7 and TRBJ2-6): GAGVSQSPRYKVTKRGQDVTLRCDPISSHATLYWYQQALGQGPEFLTYFNYEAQPDKSGLPSDRFSAERPEGSISTLTIQRTEQRDSAMYRCASSPWTGSGANVLTFGAGSRLTVL.

This chain connects TRBV20-1 to TRBJ2-1; 7 bases are shared with TRBD1. CDR1 DFQATT and CDR2 SNEGSKA come from the germline V gene (reference sequence). The ends lost 7 bases at V and 6 bases at J; junction bases unmatched: 9. The CDR3 is made up of 13 amino acids. The CDR3 here is CSVGGSLLNEQFF. The CDR3 nucleotides are TGCAGTGTAGGGGGCTCTCTTCTCAATGAGCAGTTCTTC.

This clonotype showed up many times. The rearrangement uses TRBV3-1 and TRBJ2-1, with D perhaps TRBD1 (5 bases). CDR1 and CDR2 (germline): LGHDT, YNNKEL (reference sequence). The CDR3 runs 12 residues. The V end lost 1 base, the J end lost 8 bases, and 6 bases lay between the germline ends. In DNA form, the CDR3 reads TGTGCCAGCAGCCAAGGGGGCTATGAGCAGTTCTTC. It yields the protein CASSQGGYEQFF.

The chain links TRBV7-3 to TRBJ2-5; 7 nucleotides agree with TRBD2. With V trimmed by 5 bases and J by 11 bases, 14 bases remained unmatched. Germline CDR1 is SGHTA and CDR2 is FQGTGA. The CDR3 is made up of 14 amino acids. CDR3: CASSTSGTNNEQYF. Written as DNA, the CDR3 is TGTGCCAGCAGCACCTCCGGGACTAACAATGAGCAGTACTTC.

A few counts support this clonotype. The V call is TRBV7-2, the J call TRBJ2-4; D not certain. Per the germline V gene, CDR1 is SGHTA and CDR2 is FQGNSA. The germline V and J ends were trimmed by 5 bases and 0 bases, with 14 bases remaining between them. The CDR3 contains 16 residues. The CDR3 here is CASSLPPGIAKNIQYF. DNA of the CDR3: TGTGCCAGCAGCCTGCCGCCTGGGATAGCCAAAAACATTCAGTACTTC.

The sample holds a few counts of this clonotype. The chain uses TRBV27 and TRBJ2-3, with 7 positions matching TRBD1. In germline, CDR1 is MNHEY, CDR2 SMNVEV (reference sequence). The CDR3 contains 16 residues. V shed 7 bases, J shed 3 bases, and the junction held 13 bases outside the gene matches. The CDR3 DNA reads TGTGCCAGCAAGGGGGTCAAGGGGGCTTCGACAGATACGCAGTATTTT. As protein: CASKGVKGASTDTQYF.

A few counts support this clonotype. This chain uses TRBV7-9 with TRBJ1-4; D gene unclear. Germline assignment: CDR1 SEHNR and CDR2 FQNEAQ (reference sequence). The V end lost 3 bases, the J end lost 6 bases, and 11 bases lay between the germline ends. CDR3 length: 14 residues. CDR3 sequence (DNA): TGTGCCAGCAGCTTCACCTCACAAGATGAAAAACTGTTTTTT. Translated: CASSFTSQDEKLFF.

This sequence joins TRBV5-6 and TRBJ2-3; maybe TRBD2 (6 bases). V shed 2 bases and J shed 6 bases, with 28 bases lying between them. The CDR3 consists of 19 residues. Per germline, CDR1 SGHDT and CDR2 YYEEEE. This CDR3 is CASSFLLSRWRGSMDTQYF. The CDR3 DNA reads TGTGCCAGCAGCTTCCTCCTCAGCCGATGGCGGGGTAGTATGGATACGCAGTATTTT.

The J gene is TRBJ2-1, the V gene TRBV3-1; 11 positions agree with TRBD2. V shed 1 base and J 4 bases; nucleotides not matched to a gene: 3. The CDR3 runs 16 residues. CDR1 is LGHDT, CDR2 YNNKEL, per germline (reference sequence). The CDR3 reads CASSQALAGGYNEQFF. CDR3 coding DNA: TGTGCCAGCAGCCAAGCCCTAGCGGGGGGTTACAATGAGCAGTTCTTC.

The V call is TRBV27, the J call TRBJ2-7; 10 nucleotides line up with TRBD1. The J call is in doubt because the DNA end fits TRBJ2-5 better. Per germline, CDR1 MNHEY and CDR2 SMNVEV (reference sequence). The CDR3 has 15 amino acids. The CDR3 region is CATTRRDRGRETQYF. CDR3 bases: TGTGCCACAACCCGTAGGGACAGGGGTAGAGAGACCCAGTACTTC.

This chain connects TRBV9 to TRBJ1-2; possible D gene TRBD1, 5 bases. The CDR3 has 13 amino acids. Germline V gene sequence: CDR1 SGDLS, CDR2 YYNGEE. V was clipped by 2 bases and J by 6 bases, with 11 bases between them. The DNA for the CDR3 is TGTGCCAGCAGCGTCTCAGGGATTAATGGCTACACCTTC. Protein: CASSVSGINGYTF. Full variable domain (outside the CDR3, taken from reference TRBV9 and TRBJ1-2): DSGVTQTPKHLITATGQRVTLRCSPRSGDLSVYWYQQSLDQGLQFLIQYYNGEERAKGNILERFSAQQFPDLHSELNLSSLELGDSALYFCASSVSGINGYTFGSGTRLTVV.

The chain recombines TRBV11-2 with TRBJ2-5; maybe TRBD1 (6 bases). The germline gives CDR1 SGHAT, CDR2 FQNNGV. This CDR3 has 16 residues. V was clipped by 3 bases and J by 5 bases, with 19 bases between them. CDR3 protein: CASSFGLFGGRETQYF. The CDR3 bases are TGTGCCAGCAGCTTCGGACTTTTTGGGGGCCGGGAGACCCAGTACTTC.

This clonotype has just a few counts. A much larger clone lies one base from this, so it may be a read error. This chain links TRBV20-1 with TRBJ2-1, with 10 bases aligning to TRBD2. TRBJ2-7 matches the DNA end more closely, so the J call is doubtful. The CDR3 is 17 residues long. Germline V gives CDR1 DFQATT, CDR2 SNEGSKA (reference sequence). The CDR3 here is CSARDGTSASSYNEQYF. The CDR3 bases are TGCAGTGCTAGAGATGGGACTAGCGCGAGCTCCTACAATGAGCAGTACTTC.

The chain employs TRBV6-2 or TRBV6-3 and TRBJ2-7; 7 nucleotides match TRBD2. V trimming: 8 bases; J trimming: 2 bases; junction bases outside the gene matches: 6. This CDR3 comprises 13 residues. Germline values: CDR1 MNHEY, CDR2 SVGEGT. The DNA of the CDR3 is TGTGCCAGCGGCTTGGGGGGGGCCTACGAGCAGTACTTC. It codes for CASGLGGAYEQYF.

This clonotype has only a few counts. This sequence joins TRBV29-1 and TRBJ1-5, with unresolved D. This CDR3 contains 15 residues. Trimming removed 4 bases at V and 0 bases at J, with 13 bases between. CDR1 is SQVTM and CDR2 is ANQGSEA in the germline V gene. The CDR3 DNA is TGCAGCGTTGTAAAACGGGTCTATAGCAATCAGCCCCAGCATTTT. Protein sequence: CSVVKRVYSNQPQHF. The full variable domain, completed using reference TRBV29-1 and TRBJ1-5, is SAVISQKPSRDICQRGTSLTIQCQVDSQVTMMFWYRQQPGQSLTLIATANQGSEATYESGFVIDKFPISRPNLTFSTLTVSNMSPEDSSIYLCSVVKRVYSNQPQHFGDGTRLSIL.

This clonotype is a singleton in its sample. The chain uses TRBV9 and TRBJ2-5, with 10 bases aligning to TRBD2. Germline CDR1 is SGDLS and CDR2 is YYNGEE. This CDR3 is 14 amino acids long. Trimming at V came to 3 bases and at J to 11 bases, leaving 10 bases not matched to a gene. The CDR3 DNA follows: TGTGCCAGCAGCGCCGGGACTAGCGTTGGTGAGCAGTACTTC. Protein: CASSAGTSVGEQYF.

The V gene is TRBV28, the J gene TRBJ1-2, with 7 bases identical to TRBD1. V gave up 6 bases and J gave up 3 bases; unmatched junction bases: 10. CDR3 size: 15 residues. Looked up from germline, CDR1 is MDHEN and CDR2 is SYDVKM. As DNA, the CDR3 is TGTGCCAGCAGCCGGGGAGGGGGCATCGACTATGGCTACACCTTC. It specifies CASSRGGGIDYGYTF.

This rearrangement joins TRBV3-1 to TRBJ2-4; 8 nucleotides agree with TRBD2. The CDR3 loop spans 15 amino acids. Germline CDR1 and CDR2: LGHDT and YNNKEL (reference sequence). V lost 1 base, J lost 13 bases, and 12 bases stayed unmatched. The CDR3 coding sequence is TGTGCCAGCAGCCAAGTAGTAGCGGGGAGGAACGGGCAGTACTTC. This codes for CASSQVVAGRNGQYF. Based on the CDR3 plus reference TRBV3-1 and TRBJ2-4, the full variable domain is DTAVSQTPKYLVTQMGNDKSIKCEQNLGHDTMYWYKQDSKKFLKIMFSYNNKELIINETVPNRFSPKSPDKAHLNLHINSLELGDSAVYFCASSQVVAGRNGQYFGAGTRLSVL.